This paragraph reports one TCR beta chain. Its specificity is not known. Repertoires were generated with immunoSEQ multiplex PCR, while TCRdb's copy carries only in-frame clones and drops some. The data contain around 8,000 clones, 90% to 95% of them singletons. The sample comes from a study of STAT3 mutations in large granular lymphocyte leukemia. V lost 1 base, J lost 2 bases, and 11 bases lay in between. CDR1 and CDR2 (germline): SGHDN, FVKESK. This CDR3 contains 15 residues. Study observations and caveats: Differing intervals and regimens complicate linking therapy response to clone burden. Clonal expansion was inferred from other time points because no sample existed at each clone's first appearance. Some patients had persisting codominant clonotypes that could mask small clones. At least one immunodominant TCR beta clonotype appeared in every T-cell large granular lymphocyte leukemia patient. In several patients, dominant TCR clone burden exceeded STAT3 mutant burden.

The clonotype was recovered from a man aged 45-60 years with T-cell large granular lymphocyte leukemia. Some clones in this sample may be carry-over from other donors' samples. The V gene is TRBV14, the J gene TRBJ2-5; D remains unclear. The sequencing sample was made of peripheral blood mononuclear cells. The DNA of the CDR3 is TGTGCCAGCAGCCAAGGGGGAACTACGCAAGAGACCCAGTACTTC. Translating it yields CASSQGGTTQETQYF.